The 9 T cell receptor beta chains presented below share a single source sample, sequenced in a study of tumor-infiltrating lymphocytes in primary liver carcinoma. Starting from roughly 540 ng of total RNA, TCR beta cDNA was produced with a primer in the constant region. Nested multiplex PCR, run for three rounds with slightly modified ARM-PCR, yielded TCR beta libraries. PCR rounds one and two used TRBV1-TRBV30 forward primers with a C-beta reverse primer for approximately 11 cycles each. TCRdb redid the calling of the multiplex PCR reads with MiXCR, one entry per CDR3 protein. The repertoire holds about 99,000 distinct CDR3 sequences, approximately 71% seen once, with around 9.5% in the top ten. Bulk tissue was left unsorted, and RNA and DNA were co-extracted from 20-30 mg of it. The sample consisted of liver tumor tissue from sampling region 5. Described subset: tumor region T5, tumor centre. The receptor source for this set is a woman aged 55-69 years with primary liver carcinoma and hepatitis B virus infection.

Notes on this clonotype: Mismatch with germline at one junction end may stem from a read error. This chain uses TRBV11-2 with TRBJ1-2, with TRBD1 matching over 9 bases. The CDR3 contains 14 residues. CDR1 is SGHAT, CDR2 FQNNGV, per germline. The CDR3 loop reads CTSNWAGTGSGYTF. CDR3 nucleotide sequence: TGTACCAGCAACTGGGCCGGGACAGGGTCTGGCTACACCTTC.

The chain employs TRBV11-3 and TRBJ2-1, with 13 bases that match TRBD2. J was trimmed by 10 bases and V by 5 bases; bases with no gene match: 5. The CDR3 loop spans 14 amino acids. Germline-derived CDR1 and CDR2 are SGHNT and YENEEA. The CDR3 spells CASSLGTSGAEQFF. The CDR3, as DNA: TGTGCCAGCAGCCTAGGGACTAGCGGGGCAGAGCAGTTCTTC. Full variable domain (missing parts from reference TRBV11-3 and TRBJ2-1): EAGVVQSPRYKIIEKKQPVAFWCNPISGHNTLYWYLQNLGQGPELLIRYENEEAVDDSQLPKDRFSAERLKGVDSTLKIQPAELGDSAVYLCASSLGTSGAEQFFGPGTRLTVL.

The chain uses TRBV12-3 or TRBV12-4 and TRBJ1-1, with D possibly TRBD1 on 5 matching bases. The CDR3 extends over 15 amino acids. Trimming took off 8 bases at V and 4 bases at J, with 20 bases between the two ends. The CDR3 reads CASRMGTEKSTEAFF. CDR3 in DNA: TGTGCCAGCCGTATGGGGACGGAGAAGAGCACTGAAGCTTTCTTT.

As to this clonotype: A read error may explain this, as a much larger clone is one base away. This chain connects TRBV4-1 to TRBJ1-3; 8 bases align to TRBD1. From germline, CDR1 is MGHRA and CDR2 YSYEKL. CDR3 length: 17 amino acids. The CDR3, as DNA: TGCACCAGCAGCCAAGTGGGAGGACAGGGTTCTGGAAACACCATATATTTT. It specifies CTSSQVGGQGSGNTIYF.

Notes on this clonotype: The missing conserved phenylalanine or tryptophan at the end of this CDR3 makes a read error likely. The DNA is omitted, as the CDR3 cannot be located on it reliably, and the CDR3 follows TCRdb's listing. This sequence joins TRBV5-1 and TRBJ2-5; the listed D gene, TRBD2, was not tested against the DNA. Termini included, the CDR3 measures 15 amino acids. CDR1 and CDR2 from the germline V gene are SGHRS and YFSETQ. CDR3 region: CASSWLGRRGETQYL.

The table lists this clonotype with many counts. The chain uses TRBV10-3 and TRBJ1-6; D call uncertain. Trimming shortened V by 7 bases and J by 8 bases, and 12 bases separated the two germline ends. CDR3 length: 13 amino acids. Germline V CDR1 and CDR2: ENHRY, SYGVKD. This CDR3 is CAINPDGDSPLHF. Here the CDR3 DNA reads TGTGCCATCAACCCCGACGGCGATTCACCCCTCCACTTT.

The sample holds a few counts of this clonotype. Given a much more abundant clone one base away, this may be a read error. The CDR3 DNA reads as TGTGCCAGCAGTTTGAGTGGGGACGGGATCATGATGTTTTTT. Translated: CASSLSGDGIMMFF. The chain carries TRBV12-3 or TRBV12-4 and TRBJ2-2; D may match TRBD1 or TRBD2 (5 bases each). The V end lost 3 bases, the J end lost 15 bases, and 20 bases lay between the germline ends. The CDR3 is 14 amino acids.

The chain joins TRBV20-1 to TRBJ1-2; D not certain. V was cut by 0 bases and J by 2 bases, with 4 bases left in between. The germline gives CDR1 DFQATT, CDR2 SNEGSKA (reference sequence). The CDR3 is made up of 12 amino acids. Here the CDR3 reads CSARDQNYGYTF. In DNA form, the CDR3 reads TGCAGTGCTAGAGACCAAAACTATGGCTACACCTTC.

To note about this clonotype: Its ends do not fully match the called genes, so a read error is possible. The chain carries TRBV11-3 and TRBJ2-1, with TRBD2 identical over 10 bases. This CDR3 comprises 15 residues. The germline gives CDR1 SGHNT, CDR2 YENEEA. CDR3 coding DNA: TGTGTCAGCATCTTAGGAACTAGCGGGAAGCTTGAGCAGCTCTTC. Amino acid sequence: CVSILGTSGKLEQLF.